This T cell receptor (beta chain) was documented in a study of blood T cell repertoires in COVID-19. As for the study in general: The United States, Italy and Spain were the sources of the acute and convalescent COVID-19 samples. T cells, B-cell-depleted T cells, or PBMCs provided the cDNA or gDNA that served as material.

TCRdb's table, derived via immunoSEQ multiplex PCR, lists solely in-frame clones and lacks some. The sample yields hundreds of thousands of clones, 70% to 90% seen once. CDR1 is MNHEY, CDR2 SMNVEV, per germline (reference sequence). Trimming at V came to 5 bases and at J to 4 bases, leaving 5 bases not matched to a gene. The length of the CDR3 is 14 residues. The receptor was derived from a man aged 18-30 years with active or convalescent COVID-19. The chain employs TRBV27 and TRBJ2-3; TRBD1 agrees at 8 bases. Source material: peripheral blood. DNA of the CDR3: TGTGCCAGCAGTGGACAGGGAAGAGCAGATACGCAGTATTTT. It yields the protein CASSGQGRADTQYF.